This T cell receptor beta chain was retrieved from a study of response to subunit inactivated influenza vaccine. Notes on the study in general: There was a suggestion from the authors that each seasonal influenza vaccination recruits few new T cells.

This clonotype came up a few times. Its antigen is still unknown. TCRdb reprocessed the RT-PCR reads with MiXCR, giving one entry per CDR3 protein. The table includes about half a million distinct CDR3 sequences, 7.6% detected once. CDR1 and CDR2 from the germline V gene are DFQATT and SNEGSKA (reference sequence). V was clipped by 2 bases and J by 3 bases, with 10 bases between them. The CDR3 loop spans 13 amino acids. The sequence was collected from a man in his fifties or sixties who received an inactivated influenza vaccine. This material consisted of PBMCs from blood, taken less than 25 months after vaccination. V is TRBV20-1 and J is TRBJ1-2; a weak D match, TRBD1 (5 bases). This CDR3 reads CSARSRDYYGYTF. For the CDR3, the DNA is TGCAGTGCTAGAAGCAGGGATTACTATGGCTACACCTTC.